The sample holds one count of the clone carrying this TCR beta chain. J gave up 1 base and V 5 bases, and 7 bases lay outside the gene matches. Germline V CDR1 and CDR2: SGHVS, FNYEAQ. The CDR3 covers 17 residues. The data originate from a study of blood T cell repertoires in COVID-19. The wider study: Specimens from acute and convalescent COVID-19 originated in the United States, Italy and Spain. PBMCs, B-cell-depleted T cells, or T cells provided the cDNA or gDNA that made up the material.

Original processing notes: Researchers report that nucleated cell counts were estimated from reference gene primer amplification. Using immunoSEQ multiplex PCR, the repertoire was profiled, and TCRdb retains in-frame clones only, with some absent. Clone size and V and J calls were adopted from that table, with D and trimming inferred from the DNA. The sample consists of about 160,000 clones, more than 75% of them appearing once. J is TRBJ1-6 and V is TRBV7-6; TRBD1 agrees at 8 bases. The sequence derives from a middle-aged man with acute or convalescent COVID-19. Sample: peripheral blood. The CDR3 coding sequence is TGTGCCAGCAGCGCCACAGGGGGTATATCCTATAATTCACCCCTCCACTTT. It yields the protein CASSATGGISYNSPLHF.